Sequencing of this TCR beta chain was carried out in a study of CD4 T cells in relation to SARS-CoV-2 and coronaviruses. Study summary: PBMCs were cultured with antigen for roughly 10 days before TCR beta sequencing. Negative control cultures got HIV-1 Nef peptides or no peptide.

Unexposed donor CD4+ T cells date from about 2010-2018, before the COVID-19 pandemic. The cells were cultured for about 10 days before CD4+ T cells were isolated. As cell numbers allowed, unexposed-donor CD4+ T cells faced SARS-CoV-2 S/N and four cold-coronavirus spikes. The data were produced by immunoSEQ multiplex PCR, yet TCRdb's version contains in-frame clones alone and is incomplete. The sample contains roughly 30,000 clones, 74% of which appear only once. The study's findings and limits: Each donor contributed either pre-pandemic or post-infection samples, not both.

As for this clone: Its antigen is currently unknown.

The specimen was CD4+ T cells from PBMCs, cultured in vitro. The TCR sequence derives from a human donor in good health.

CDR3 nucleotides: TGCAGCGCAATCGGGGACTACGAGCAGTACTTC. It specifies CSAIGDYEQYF. V usage is TRBV29-1 and J usage is TRBJ2-7; maybe TRBD2 (5 bases). The length of the CDR3 is 11 residues. Germline values: CDR1 SQVTM, CDR2 ANQGSEA. V lost 7 bases and J lost 3, with 10 bases in between.